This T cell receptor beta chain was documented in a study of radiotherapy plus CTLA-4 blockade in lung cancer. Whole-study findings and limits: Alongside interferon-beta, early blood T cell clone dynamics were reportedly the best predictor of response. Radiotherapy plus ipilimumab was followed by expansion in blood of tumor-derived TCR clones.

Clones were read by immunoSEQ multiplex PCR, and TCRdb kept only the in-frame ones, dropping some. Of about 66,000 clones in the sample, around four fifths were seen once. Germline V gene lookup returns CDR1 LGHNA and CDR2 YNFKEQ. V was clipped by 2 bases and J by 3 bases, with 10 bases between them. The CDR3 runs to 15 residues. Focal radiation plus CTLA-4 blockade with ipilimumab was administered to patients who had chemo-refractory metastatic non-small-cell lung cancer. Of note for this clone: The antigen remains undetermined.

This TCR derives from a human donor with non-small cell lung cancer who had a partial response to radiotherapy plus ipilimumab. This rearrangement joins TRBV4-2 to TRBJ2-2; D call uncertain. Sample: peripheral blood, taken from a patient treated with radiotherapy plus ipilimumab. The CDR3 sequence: CASSQPRFDTGELFF. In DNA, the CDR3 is TGTGCCAGCAGCCAACCCCGGTTCGACACCGGGGAGCTGTTTTTT.